The 11 T cell receptor beta chains below were found in one sample sequenced in a study of shared clonotypes between healthy human individuals (dated by TCRdb to between 2020 and 2021). Library construction relied on the immunoSEQ multiplex PCR assay. TCRdb mirrors the immuneACCESS table, restricted to in-frame sequences. Some clones are absent from its copies; in checked studies, under half trace to an unresolved V gene, and the reason for the others is unknown. The sample profile shows approximately 1,000,000 clones; 78% of them were found once. The ten largest clones capture approximately 0.56% of the sample. Source material: memory CD4+ T cells from PBMCs. This specimen's cell subset or site label, per the study, means: CD45RA-negative fraction. These receptor sequences come from a man aged 18 to 29 in good health. Some clones in this sample may be carry-over from other donors' samples.

The V call is TRBV7-9, the J call TRBJ1-5; D might be TRBD1 (5 bases). The CDR3 extends over 15 amino acids. Germline loops: CDR1 SEHNR, CDR2 FQNEAQ (reference sequence). Trimming cost V 1 base and J 3 bases, with 10 bases left between them. CDR3 coding DNA: TGTGCCAGCAGCTTAGGTGGGGGTAACAATCAGCCCCAGCATTTT. It is translated as CASSLGGGNNQPQHF.

The genes are TRBV28 and TRBJ2-7; maybe TRBD1 (5 bases). Germline CDR1 MDHEN, CDR2 SYDVKM. V lost 3 bases to trimming and J lost 0 bases, with 12 bases between them. The CDR3 loop spans 15 amino acids. The CDR3 protein is CASSFPGQSSYEQYF. The CDR3 DNA follows: TGTGCCAGCAGTTTCCCCGGACAAAGCTCCTACGAGCAGTACTTC.

The rearrangement uses TRBV28 and TRBJ1-5; 10 bases line up with TRBD1. The CDR3 loop spans 16 amino acids. Germline loops: CDR1 MDHEN, CDR2 SYDVKM. The junction had 12 bases not matched to a gene; V was cut back by 6 bases and J by 7 bases. CDR3 sequence reads: CASSSWGQGISQPQHF. CDR3 in DNA: TGTGCCAGCAGCTCATGGGGACAGGGGATTTCGCAGCCCCAGCATTTT.

This clone came up once. V and J are TRBV19 and TRBJ2-6; D is tentatively TRBD1 or TRBD2 (5 bases each). V lost 7 bases to trimming and J lost 4 bases, with 20 bases between them. From germline, CDR1 is LNHDA and CDR2 SQIVND (reference sequence). The CDR3 contains 17 residues. The DNA of the CDR3 is TGTGCCAGTACCCCAAGGGGAGCTTTCTTCGGGGCCAACGTCCTGACTTTC. Protein product: CASTPRGAFFGANVLTF.

DNA for the CDR3: TGCGCCAGCAGCCCCACGGGGCGATTGGGCATTCAGTACTTC. This codes for CASSPTGRLGIQYF. The gene calls are TRBV5-1 and TRBJ2-4; D tentatively reads TRBD1 or TRBD2 (5 bases each). The CDR3 runs to 14 residues. Germline V gene sequence: CDR1 SGHRS, CDR2 YFSETQ. Trimming removed 4 bases from V and 9 bases from J, with 17 bases in between.

With regard to this clone: Other nucleotide sequences from this sample produce the same CDR3. This chain's CDR3 is CASSLTLGDTQYF. As DNA, the CDR3 is TGTGCCAGCAGCTTAACACTGGGAGATACGCAGTATTTT. This rearrangement joins TRBV7-3 to TRBJ2-3; D ambiguous. CDR3 length: 13 residues. The germline CDR1 and CDR2 sequences are SGHTA and FQGTGA. The V gene lost 0 bases and the J gene lost 5 bases, with 6 bases spanning the gap.

V is TRBV29-1 and J is TRBJ1-4; 9 bases match TRBD1. Germline V gene data show CDR1 as SQVTM and CDR2 as ANQGSEA. V shed 4 bases, J shed 7 bases, and the junction held 7 bases outside the gene matches. This CDR3 region has 14 residues. The CDR3 nucleotides are TGCAGCGTTGCAACCGGGACAGGGTTTGAAAAACTGTTTTTT. It is translated as CSVATGTGFEKLFF.

CDR3: CASTGTGGNTIYF. CDR3 coding DNA: TGTGCCAGCACCGGGACAGGAGGAAACACCATATATTTT. The V call is TRBV6-6, the J call TRBJ1-3, with 8 positions matching TRBD1. In germline, CDR1 is MNHNY, CDR2 SVGAGI (reference sequence). J was trimmed by 4 bases and V by 7 bases; bases with no gene match: 3. The CDR3 contains 13 residues.

The chain employs TRBV5-1 and TRBJ2-1; D is possibly TRBD2 (5 bases). Germline V gene lookup returns CDR1 SGHRS and CDR2 YFSETQ. CDR3 size: 13 residues. The germline V and J ends were trimmed by 0 bases and 6 bases, with 7 bases remaining between them. The CDR3 DNA reads as TGCGCCAGCAGCTTGGCACTAGGCAATGAGCAGTTCTTC. Its protein product is CASSLALGNEQFF. Supplemented by reference TRBV5-1 and TRBJ2-1, the full variable domain reads KAGVTQTPRYLIKTRGQQVTLSCSPISGHRSVSWYQQTPGQGLQFLFEYFSETQRNKGNFPGRFSGRQFSNSRSEMNVSTLELGDSALYLCASSLALGNEQFFGPGTRLTVL.

This clone showed up just once. The chain couples TRBV28 to TRBJ1-2; D remains unclear. Germline CDR1 is MDHEN and CDR2 is SYDVKM. V was shortened by 4 bases and J by 12 bases, with 12 bases between the two germline ends. The CDR3 extends over 11 amino acids. The CDR3 DNA is TGTGCCAGCAGTTCAGCAACCAGTCACACCTTC. Translated: CASSSATSHTF.

As concerns this clone: Within the sample, other DNA sequences also encode this same CDR3. The chain combines TRBV6-5 with TRBJ2-5; D gene ambiguous. The CDR3 runs 11 residues. The ends were cut back, 7 bases at V and 1 base at J, with 4 bases in the middle. Per germline, CDR1 MNHEY and CDR2 SVGAGI. CDR3 nucleotide sequence: TGTGCCAGCACCCTCCAAGAGACCCAGTACTTC. Protein sequence: CASTLQETQYF.